Presented here are 20 T cell receptor beta chains from one specimen sequenced in a study of T cells after yellow fever vaccination. TCRdb re-called the 5' RACE reads through MiXCR, storing one row per CDR3 protein. Of about 220,000 distinct CDR3 sequences listed, approximately 3% are singletons. This sample comprised CD4+ T cells sorted from PBMCs, obtained 10 days after the yellow fever booster vaccination. Source of these receptors: a man aged 18 to 29 who received the YFV17D yellow fever vaccine.

The chain uses TRBV7-2 and TRBJ2-1, with TRBD2 matching 8 bases. The CDR3 length is 14 residues. Germline V lookup: CDR1 SGHTA, CDR2 FQGNSA. Losses at the gene ends were 7 bases for V and 2 bases for J; bases not matched to a gene: 4. DNA for the CDR3: TGTGCCAGCACCACCGGGAGGGCCTACAATGAGCAGTTCTTC. Translated, it gives CASTTGRAYNEQFF.

This chain uses TRBV10-3 with TRBJ1-6, with TRBD1 as a possible D gene (5 bases). Germline CDR1 reads ENHRY; CDR2 reads SYGVKD. Trimming stripped 6 bases from V and 7 bases from J, with 13 bases between. There are 14 residues in the CDR3. The DNA for the CDR3 is TGTGCCATCAGGGGGGACTCTGGCAATTCACCCCTCCACTTT. Residues: CAIRGDSGNSPLHF.

This clonotype was detected only a few times. This chain connects TRBV7-2 to TRBJ2-1; 11 positions match TRBD2. The germline gives CDR1 SGHTA, CDR2 FQGNSA. The CDR3 consists of 18 residues. With V trimmed by 1 base and J by 6 bases, 11 bases remained unmatched. CDR3 sequence reads: CASSLDSSGGHRINEQFF. CDR3 DNA sequence: TGTGCCAGCAGCTTAGACTCTAGCGGGGGGCATCGAATCAATGAGCAGTTCTTC.

This clonotype showed up many times. The rearrangement uses TRBV5-4 and TRBJ2-3; tentative D call: TRBD1 (5 bases). V lost 6 bases and J 2 bases, leaving 19 bases between the germline ends. The V gene's germline CDR1 is SGHNT and CDR2 YYREEE (reference sequence). This CDR3 spans 16 amino acids. For the CDR3, the DNA is TGTGCCAGCACCCTGGGGCGGAAGACGCTCACAGATACGCAGTATTTT. Translating it yields CASTLGRKTLTDTQYF.

This clonotype was observed many times. The rearrangement uses TRBV20-1 and TRBJ2-2; maybe TRBD2 (7 bases). Germline CDR1 is DFQATT and CDR2 is SNEGSKA (reference sequence). The CDR3 has 13 residues. V shed 8 bases and J shed 6 bases, with 16 bases lying between them. The chain's CDR3 is CSLVGGRSGELFF. The CDR3 DNA is TGCAGTCTCGTGGGGGGGCGGTCCGGGGAGCTGTTTTTT.

This clonotype has ten or more counts. This chain joins TRBV7-2 and TRBJ2-7; tentative D call: TRBD2 (6 bases). Germline V gene lookup returns CDR1 SGHTA and CDR2 FQGNSA. The V end lost 3 bases, the J end lost 0 bases, and 6 bases lay between the germline ends. The CDR3 totals 13 residues. The CDR3 DNA reads TGTGCCAGCAGCTTGACTAGCTCCTACGAGCAGTACGTC. This sequence encodes CASSLTSSYEQYV.

Only a few counts were recorded for this clonotype. The chain uses TRBV9 and TRBJ2-3, with a possible D match to TRBD2 (6 bases). From germline, CDR1 is SGDLS and CDR2 YYNGEE. The V and J ends lost 0 bases and 4 bases respectively, with 9 bases between them. There are 14 residues in the CDR3. The CDR3 DNA sequence: TGTGCCAGCAGCGTAGGCGGGGAGGCAGATACGCAGTATTTT. Encoded protein: CASSVGGEADTQYF.

In this sample, this clonotype turned up many times. The chain combines TRBV7-9 with TRBJ2-2, with 8 bases that match TRBD2. V was pared by 8 bases and J by 5 bases, with 4 bases of the junction left unmatched. CDR1 is SEHNR, CDR2 FQNEAQ, per germline (reference sequence). The CDR3 loop spans 13 amino acids. The CDR3 spells CASAGGETGELFF. As DNA, the CDR3 is TGTGCCAGCGCCGGGGGGGAGACCGGGGAGCTGTTTTTT.

The chain recombines TRBV25-1 with TRBJ2-2; no clear D. This CDR3 region has 17 residues. CDR1 is MGHDK and CDR2 is SYGVNS in the germline V gene. V shed 0 bases and J shed 3 bases, with 14 bases lying between them. The CDR3 is CASSEYGGHYDTGELFF. In DNA, the CDR3 is TGTGCCAGCAGTGAATACGGCGGCCATTACGACACCGGGGAGCTGTTTTTT.

The CDR3 DNA reads TGCGCCAGCAGCCAAGAAGATGTCGGGGGAATCGGGGAGCTGTTTTTT. As protein: CASSQEDVGGIGELFF. The V call is TRBV4-1, the J call TRBJ2-2, with D possibly matching TRBD2 (6 bases). The CDR3 is 16 amino acids. The germline CDR1 and CDR2 sequences are MGHRA and YSYEKL. The germline V and J ends were trimmed by 0 bases and 7 bases, with 15 bases remaining between them.

This sequence joins TRBV27 and TRBJ2-7; D is unresolved. Germline V gene lookup returns CDR1 MNHEY and CDR2 SMNVEV (reference sequence). V lost 7 bases and J 2 bases, leaving 9 bases between the germline ends. CDR3 length equals 12 residues. Here the CDR3 DNA reads TGTGCCAGCAAGGACGGCACCTACGAGCAGTACTTC. As protein: CASKDGTYEQYF.

This clonotype turned up a few times. The rearrangement joins TRBV7-2 to TRBJ1-3; the D gene is possibly TRBD1 (5 bases). Germline V lookup: CDR1 SGHTA, CDR2 FQGNSA. The CDR3 is 14 amino acids. Trimming cost V 1 base and J 2 bases, with 6 bases left between them. CDR3 loop: CASSLVRAGNTIYF. DNA of the CDR3: TGTGCCAGCAGCTTAGTCAGGGCTGGAAACACCATATATTTT.

This clonotype has ten or more counts. The chain carries TRBV6-6 and TRBJ1-2; no clear D gene. CDR1 is MNHNY and CDR2 is SVGAGI in the germline V gene (reference sequence). The CDR3 consists of 13 residues. The ends were cut back, 5 bases at V and 1 base at J, with 8 bases in the middle. CDR3 bases: TGTGCCAGCAGTCCCGCGATTAACTATGGCTACACCTTC. It codes for CASSPAINYGYTF.

This clonotype was detected only a few times. The rearrangement uses TRBV28 and TRBJ1-1, with TRBD1 as a possible D gene (5 bases). Trimming stripped 2 bases from V and 4 bases from J, with 17 bases between. Germline CDR1 and CDR2: MDHEN and SYDVKM. CDR3 length equals 16 residues. This CDR3 reads CASSLGKGQRGTEAFF. DNA of the CDR3: TGTGCCAGCAGTTTAGGGAAGGGGCAGAGGGGCACTGAAGCTTTCTTT.

This clonotype has a handful of counts. The V call is TRBV12-3 or TRBV12-4, the J call TRBJ2-3, with 11 positions matching TRBD1. The CDR3 has 23 amino acids. Trimming cost V 4 bases and J 6 bases; bases outside gene matches: 30. The CDR3 DNA reads as TGTGCCAGCAGTTGGAAGCGAGGACAGGGGGCGTTCGGCATCATTGGAAAAATCGATACGCAGTATTTT. The encoded protein is CASSWKRGQGAFGIIGKIDTQYF.

In this sample, this clonotype turned up many times. This sequence joins TRBV29-1 and TRBJ2-3; 11 bases align to TRBD2. Germline trimming cut 5 bases from V and 6 bases from J; bases unmatched to any gene: 7. This CDR3 contains 14 residues. In germline, CDR1 is SQVTM, CDR2 ANQGSEA. The CDR3 is CSVCLAGGVDTQYF. CDR3 DNA: TGCAGCGTTTGCCTAGCGGGGGGTGTGGATACGCAGTATTTT.

V is TRBV3-1 and J is TRBJ2-5; D is undetermined. There are 14 residues in the CDR3. Germline lookup yields CDR1 LGHDT and CDR2 YNNKEL (reference sequence). Deletions cut 2 bases from V and 5 bases from J, with 12 bases between. CDR3 amino acids: CASSQPPVSETQYF. The CDR3 nucleotides are TGTGCCAGCAGCCAACCCCCCGTGAGTGAGACCCAGTACTTC.

There are many counts of this clonotype. The rearrangement uses TRBV7-2 and TRBJ2-7, with D tentatively TRBD1 or TRBD2 (5 bases each). CDR1 and CDR2 (germline): SGHTA, FQGNSA. V was clipped by 3 bases and J by 5 bases, with 11 bases between them. The CDR3 contains 13 residues. CDR3 sequence reads: CASSFAGADEQYV. The CDR3 DNA reads as TGTGCCAGCAGCTTCGCCGGGGCAGACGAGCAGTACGTC.

In this sample, this clonotype turned up a few times. The V gene is TRBV6-2 or TRBV6-3, the J gene TRBJ2-3, with TRBD2 matching 7 bases. V shed 5 bases and J 0 bases; nucleotides not matched to a gene: 8. The CDR3 extends over 16 amino acids. Germline V gene data show CDR1 as MNHEY and CDR2 as SVGEGT. CDR3 residues: CASSPQRGLSTDTQYF. CDR3 nucleotides: TGTGCCAGCAGTCCTCAGCGGGGCCTAAGCACAGATACGCAGTATTTT.

This clonotype was detected once. The V and J genes are TRBV7-3 and TRBJ2-6; 10 bases fit TRBD1. V lost 4 bases, J lost 3 bases, and 6 bases stayed unmatched. The CDR3 covers 17 residues. Germline CDR1 and CDR2: SGHTA and FQGTGA. The chain's CDR3 is CASSWTGGSGGANVLTF. CDR3 in DNA: TGTGCCAGCAGCTGGACAGGGGGAAGCGGTGGGGCCAACGTCCTGACTTTC.